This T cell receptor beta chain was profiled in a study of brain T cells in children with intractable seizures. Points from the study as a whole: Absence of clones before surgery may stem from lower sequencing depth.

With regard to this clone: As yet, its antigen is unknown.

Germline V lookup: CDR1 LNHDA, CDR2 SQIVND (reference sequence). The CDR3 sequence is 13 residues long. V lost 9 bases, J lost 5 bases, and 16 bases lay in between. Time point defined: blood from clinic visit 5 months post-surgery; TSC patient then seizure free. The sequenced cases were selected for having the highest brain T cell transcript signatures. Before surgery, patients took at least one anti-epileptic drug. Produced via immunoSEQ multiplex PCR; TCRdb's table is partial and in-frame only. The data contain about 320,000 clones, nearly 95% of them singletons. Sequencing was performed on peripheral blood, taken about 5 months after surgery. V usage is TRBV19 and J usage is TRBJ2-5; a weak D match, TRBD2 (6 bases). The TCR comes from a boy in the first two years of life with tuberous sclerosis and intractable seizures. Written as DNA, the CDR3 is TGTGCCAGCCGGGACTTAAATACGGAGACCCAGTACTTC. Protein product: CASRDLNTETQYF.